This entry is about one T cell receptor beta chain. Its cognate antigen has yet to be identified. No base qualities exist here, and no much larger clone lies one base off it. Using the deep immunoSEQ assay, TCR CDR3 regions were amplified from genomic DNA by multiplex PCR. Extracted genomic DNA from each cell subset was distributed evenly across all wells of several immunoSEQ 96-well plates, and each plate was treated as a replicate. Each replicate PCR for sorted subsets received 150 to 250 ng genomic DNA, equal to roughly 30,000 T cell genomes. Purified libraries were quantified with a Qubit 3.0 fluorometer, sized on a Bioanalyzer 2100, and re-quantified with the KAPA Library Quantification kit. Every immunoSEQ 96-well plate was sequenced on a dedicated single-read 150-cycle Illumina NextSeq 550 flow cell. For the original study's pipeline: Because only junctional sequences without quality scores were contained in the immunoSEQ output, filtering matching that applied to full-length reads could not be performed. Sequences were annotated with PyIR, a Python wrapper for IgBLAST v1.9, using IMGT germline references to assign V/J genes and CDR3. Reads were filtered out if the reads had weak V/J assignments (E-value above 1e-6), no CDR3, stop codons, out-of-frame junctions, or ambiguous translated residues. V3J clonotypes were defined by identical inferred V gene, J gene, and CDR3 amino acid sequence. Percentage overlap between repertoires was computed as shared unique clonotypes divided by the size of the smaller repertoire. RTK rarefaction, the Chao1 estimator, and Recon v2.1 estimates of unobserved clonotypes were used to assess repertoire richness. OLGA was used to compute generation probabilities for all TCRbeta clonotypes that the gDNA method yielded from a handful of donors. TCRdb obtained this table from immuneACCESS and retained in-frame rearrangements with V and J assigned. These tables miss some clones; where compared with another copy, unresolved V genes account for less than half of the shortfall, and the remainder is unexplained. The V and J calls and clone size come from that table; D and trimming were worked out from the DNA. Across this sample there are some 1.1 million clones, with about 72% seen only once. 0.89% of the sample rests with the top ten.

This specimen belongs to a study of shared clonotypes between healthy human individuals (dated by TCRdb to 2020 to 2021). Study-level background: Two women and a few men aged 18 to 49 years were included in the cohort. To estimate repertoire size and how much clonotype sharing occurs between individuals, the study deeply sequenced the blood TCR repertoires of five healthy adults. For each donor, CD4 naive and CD4 memory were each run on three plates, CD8 naive on two plates, and CD8 memory on one plate. Leukapheresis yielded between about 0.85 and 10 billion PBMCs per donor. Different laboratories and diverse techniques were used to prepare libraries and sequence TCR repertoires, to increase sequencing depth and limit assay-specific biases. Overall results and qualifications from the work: When several donors were compared, the shared fraction of clonotypes was around 4.6% for naive CD4, approximately 3.5% for naive CD8, 2% to 2.5% for memory CD4, and roughly 0.43% for memory CD8. Higher generation probabilities were observed for clonotypes shared by all four sorted-subset donors than for non-shared clonotypes. Naive subsets generally had larger estimated clonotype richness than memory subsets did. Because the study included a small number of donors, the genetic and exposure-history diversity represented was limited. Pairwise subsampling indicated that sequencing depth was expected to affect the degree of clonotype sharing among donors. Sampling was limited to blood, and TCR repertoires in tissue likely differ from TCR repertoires in blood. Incomplete sequencing was indicated by rarefaction of sorted-subset datasets, despite the large sequencing depth.

There are 14 amino acids in the CDR3, from cysteine to phenylalanine inclusive. Left in the record is the CDR3 DNA by itself, 42 bases read in frame from the first base. The V and J ends are trimmed by 1 base and 3 bases, leaving 9 bases between them. Based on the germline V gene, the CDR1 and CDR2 sequences are SGHDT and YYEEEE. The donors were healthy, HIV-negative adults who had no recently reported acute infections or vaccinations. Every donor was a Caucasian adult living in Nashville, Tennessee, USA. CD4+ T cells were enriched by magnetic negative selection, after which naive cells were positively selected on CD45RA and the negative fraction was taken as the memory subset. After blood collection by leukapheresis, PBMCs were isolated using Ficoll-Histopaque density gradient centrifugation and then cryopreserved in the vapor phase of liquid nitrogen. Analytical flow cytometry was used to check the purity and quantity of each magnetically sorted T cell population. From each sorted fraction, genomic DNA was isolated and quantified by UV absorbance on a Nanodrop 2000c.

Recombination connected TRBV5-6 to TRBJ2-3; the D gene assignment is ambiguous. The origin of this receptor is a man aged 18 to 30 in good health. Some clones in this sample may be carry-over from other donors' samples. Specimen: memory CD4+ T cells from PBMCs. The sample's cell subset or site label, in plain terms: CD45RA-negative fraction. The CDR3 has the sequence CASSLYRQTDTQYF. The DNA sequence is TGTGCCAGCAGCTTGTATCGGCAGACAGATACGCAGTATTTT.